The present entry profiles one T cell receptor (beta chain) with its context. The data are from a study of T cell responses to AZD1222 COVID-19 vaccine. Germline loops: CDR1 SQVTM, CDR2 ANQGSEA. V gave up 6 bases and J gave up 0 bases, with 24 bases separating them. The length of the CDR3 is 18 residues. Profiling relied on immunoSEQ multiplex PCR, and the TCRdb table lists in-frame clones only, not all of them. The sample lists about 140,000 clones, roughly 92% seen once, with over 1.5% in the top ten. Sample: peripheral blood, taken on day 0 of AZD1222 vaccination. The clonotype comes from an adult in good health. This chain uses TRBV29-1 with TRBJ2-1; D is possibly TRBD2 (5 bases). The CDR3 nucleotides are TGCAGCGTGCCGGTGAGTCTAGCCCATCTAAGCTCCTACAATGAGCAGTTCTTC. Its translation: CSVPVSLAHLSSYNEQFF.